The source of this T cell receptor beta chain is a study of T cell responses to AZD1222 COVID-19 vaccine. Study-level findings and limits: Clonal diversity was possibly underestimated, and white British individuals and females predominated among donors.

Clones were read by immunoSEQ multiplex PCR, and TCRdb kept only the in-frame ones, dropping some. The sample includes some 110,000 clones, about 88% of them seen just once. The table lists this clone with a few counts. No antigen is known for it. Germline V CDR1 and CDR2: WSHSY, SAAADI. Trimming cost V 8 bases and J 3 bases; bases outside gene matches: 8. This CDR3 spans 15 amino acids. This sequence joins TRBV10-2 and TRBJ2-2; TRBD1 matches 8 bases. The input for sequencing was peripheral blood, taken on day 0 of AZD1222 vaccination. The sequence was obtained from an adult in good health. The CDR3 DNA reads as TGCGCCAGCGCCTCAGGGGGCCTGTACACCGGGGAGCTGTTTTTT. It is translated as CASASGGLYTGELFF.